Shown below are 20 T cell receptor beta chains from a single sample sequenced in a study of CD8 T cell repertoires and HIV-1 epitope variants. Assay: immunoSEQ multiplex PCR; the TCRdb copy retains only in-frame clones and omits some. The profile covers about 5,600 clones, with roughly 64% appearing a single time and approximately 39% taken by the ten largest. The antigens for these receptors are not known. The sequencing input was cultured CD8+ T cells derived from PBMCs. Source of these receptors: a male donor with HIV.

V and J are TRBV15 and TRBJ2-7; 7 nucleotides align to TRBD2. V lost 0 bases to trimming and J lost 7 bases; unmatched junction nucleotides: 6. There are 14 residues in the CDR3. CDR1 and CDR2 from the germline V gene are LNHNV and YYDKDF (reference sequence). CDR3 nucleotides: TGTGCCACCAGCAGAGATGGGGGGGTAGCGGAGCAGTACTTC. Protein: CATSRDGGVAEQYF.

This rearrangement joins TRBV7-9 to TRBJ2-1, with a weak D call TRBD2 (6 bases). This CDR3 has 13 amino acids. V dropped 5 bases and J dropped 1 base, with 6 bases sitting between them. Germline CDR1 and CDR2: SEHNR and FQNEAQ (reference sequence). The CDR3, as DNA: TGTGCCAGCAGCGGGAGGTCCTACAATGAGCAGTTCTTC. Translation: CASSGRSYNEQFF. The full variable domain, rest sourced from reference TRBV7-9 and TRBJ2-1, is DTGVSQNPRHKITKRGQNVTFRCDPISEHNRLYWYRQTLGQGPEFLTYFQNEAQLEKSRLLSDRFSAERPKGSFSTLEIQRTEQGDSAMYLCASSGRSYNEQFFGPGTRLTVL.

The chain is built from TRBV4-2 and TRBJ2-2; a possible D gene is TRBD2 (5 bases). The CDR3 runs 12 residues. V dropped 6 bases and J dropped 7 bases, with 9 bases sitting between them. From germline, CDR1 is LGHNA and CDR2 YNFKEQ. The CDR3 region is CASSYSGGELFF. The DNA of the CDR3 is TGTGCCAGCAGTTACAGCGGCGGGGAGCTGTTTTTT.

The chain couples TRBV29-1 to TRBJ2-1; 12 positions match TRBD2. This CDR3 spans 17 amino acids. Germline-derived CDR1 and CDR2 are SQVTM and ANQGSEA. J was trimmed by 0 bases and V by 3 bases; bases with no gene match: 6. CDR3 sequence (DNA): TGCAGCGTTGAGGGGACTAGCGGGTCTAGCTCCTACAATGAGCAGTTCTTC. Protein product: CSVEGTSGSSSYNEQFF.

Points on this clone: The germline gene is not matched at one end of the junction; a read error may be the cause. The V and J genes are TRBV5-1 and TRBJ2-7; D is perhaps TRBD1 (5 bases). The germline CDR1 and CDR2 sequences are SGHRS and YFSETQ. This CDR3 is 14 amino acids long. The CDR3 loop is CASSDSTVTYEQYF. The DNA of the CDR3 is TGTGCCAGCAGCGACTCGACAGTTACCTACGAGCAGTACTTC.

The chain recombines TRBV29-1 with TRBJ2-1; D not certain. The CDR3 covers 13 residues. V was clipped by 4 bases and J by 1 base, with 8 bases between them. From germline, CDR1 is SQVTM and CDR2 ANQGSEA. This CDR3 is CSVVRPSYNEQFF. CDR3 in DNA: TGCAGCGTTGTTCGCCCGTCCTACAATGAGCAGTTCTTC.

This clone was picked up one time. The chain carries TRBV28 and TRBJ2-1; possibly TRBD1 for D (5 bases). This CDR3 has 15 amino acids. Between the trimmed V and J ends, which lost 6 bases and 1 base, there was a span of 13 bases. Germline values: CDR1 MDHEN, CDR2 SYDVKM. For the CDR3, the DNA is TGTGCCAGCAGCAAACCCAGGGATTCCTACAATGAGCAGTTCTTC. Translating gives CASSKPRDSYNEQFF.

The CDR3 protein is CAISVEGTGNSPLHF. As DNA, the CDR3 is TGTGCCATCAGTGTGGAAGGGACAGGGAATTCACCCCTCCACTTT. The V gene is TRBV10-3, the J gene TRBJ1-6, with 9 bases matching TRBD1. V gave up 4 bases and J gave up 7 bases; unmatched junction bases: 5. The V gene's germline CDR1 is ENHRY and CDR2 SYGVKD. This CDR3 has 15 amino acids.

The chain combines TRBV25-1 with TRBJ2-7; TRBD2 aligns across 10 bases. The junction had 5 bases not matched to a gene; V was cut back by 0 bases and J by 3 bases. CDR1 is MGHDK, CDR2 SYGVNS, per germline. The CDR3 covers 16 residues. The CDR3: CASSEYAASGSYEQYF. The CDR3 nucleotides read TGTGCCAGCAGTGAATATGCGGCTAGCGGGAGCTACGAGCAGTACTTC.

This clone has only a few counts. J is TRBJ1-4 and V is TRBV4-2; perhaps TRBD1 as D (5 bases). The CDR3 loop spans 13 amino acids. Trimming pared 1 base from V and 12 bases from J, leaving 12 bases between. Germline CDR1 and CDR2: LGHNA and YNFKEQ. CDR3 region: CASSQGSQEELFF. In DNA, the CDR3 is TGTGCCAGCAGCCAAGGATCACAGGAGGAACTGTTTTTT.

The chain links TRBV18 to TRBJ2-5, with D maybe TRBD2 (5 bases). CDR3 length: 12 residues. The V end lost 3 bases, the J end lost 4 bases, and 6 bases lay between the germline ends. Germline V gives CDR1 KGHSH, CDR2 LQKENI. The DNA of the CDR3 is TGTGCCAGCTCACCCGAGGGAGAGACCCAGTACTTC. As protein: CASSPEGETQYF.

This clone was recorded once. This sequence joins TRBV7-2 and TRBJ2-3, with a tentative D call TRBD2 (5 bases). Germline CDR1 SGHTA, CDR2 FQGNSA. The CDR3 contains 14 residues. V was shortened by 6 bases and J by 2 bases, with 12 bases between the two germline ends. CDR3 loop: CASSPGIHTDTQYF. The CDR3 nucleotides read TGTGCCAGCAGTCCGGGGATTCACACAGATACGCAGTATTTT.

This chain uses TRBV29-1 with TRBJ1-1; TRBD1 matches 7 bases. The germline V gene encodes CDR1 SQVTM and CDR2 ANQGSEA. With 7 bases clipped from V and 2 bases from J, the junction kept 1 base outside the gene matches. The CDR3 sequence is 11 residues long. CDR3 region: CSGDSNTEAFF. The CDR3 DNA follows: TGCAGCGGGGACAGTAACACTGAAGCTTTCTTT.

This clone was seen only once. The chain employs TRBV4-3 and TRBJ1-2; D is perhaps TRBD1 (5 bases). V was shortened by 0 bases and J by 2 bases, with 16 bases between the two germline ends. Germline lookup yields CDR1 LGHNA and CDR2 YSLEER. This CDR3 region has 17 residues. CDR3 DNA sequence: TGCGCCAGCAGCCAAGATTGGAGGGCTGGGGGAAACTATGGCTACACCTTC. It codes for CASSQDWRAGGNYGYTF.

The V and J genes are TRBV7-3 and TRBJ2-5; TRBD1 matches 10 bases. CDR3 length equals 14 residues. CDR1 and CDR2 from the germline V gene are SGHTA and FQGTGA. The V segment lost 5 bases and the J segment 4 bases; nucleotides outside the gene matches: 4. Here the CDR3 DNA reads TGTGCCAGCAGCCCGGGACAGGGGTTAGAGACCCAGTACTTC. Protein: CASSPGQGLETQYF.

The chain joins TRBV19 to TRBJ2-2; D remains ambiguous. Germline V gene data show CDR1 as LNHDA and CDR2 as SQIVND (reference sequence). This CDR3 region has 11 residues. The V gene lost 10 bases and the J gene lost 1 base, with 4 bases spanning the gap. Here the CDR3 reads CATLNTGELFF. CDR3 sequence (DNA): TGTGCCACCTTGAACACCGGGGAGCTGTTTTTT.

The chain couples TRBV18 to TRBJ2-3, with TRBD2 as a possible D gene (6 bases). V dropped 6 bases and J dropped 2 bases, with 15 bases sitting between them. CDR1 and CDR2 from the germline V gene are KGHSH and LQKENI. The CDR3 has 15 residues. This CDR3 is CASSLSGRVTDTQYF. The DNA of the CDR3 is TGTGCCAGCTCTCTCAGCGGGCGTGTCACAGATACGCAGTATTTT.

The CDR3 reads CASSLGQYLREQYF. CDR3 nucleotides: TGTGCCAGCAGCTTGGGACAGTACCTTCGTGAGCAGTACTTC. J is TRBJ2-7 and V is TRBV5-5, with a tentative D call TRBD1 (5 bases). CDR3 size: 14 residues. In germline, CDR1 is SGHKS, CDR2 YYEKEE (reference sequence). Deletions cut 0 bases from V and 7 bases from J, with 14 bases between.

This clone has only a few counts. This sequence joins TRBV7-6 and TRBJ1-4, with no clear D. CDR1 SGHVS and CDR2 FNYEAQ come from the germline V gene. The CDR3 is 14 amino acids. Between the trimmed V and J ends, which lost 3 bases and 2 bases, there was a span of 7 bases. The CDR3 loop is CASSFSETNEKLFF. DNA of the CDR3: TGTGCCAGCAGCTTTAGTGAGACTAATGAAAAACTGTTTTTT. Full variable domain (remainder filled in from reference TRBV7-6 and TRBJ1-4): GAGVSQSPRYKVTKRGQDVALRCDPISGHVSLYWYRQALGQGPEFLTYFNYEAQQDKSGLPNDRFSAERPEGSISTLTIQRTEQRDSAMYRCASSFSETNEKLFFGSGTQLSVL.

This clone has more than one count but fewer than ten. The CDR3 DNA is TGTGCCAGCAGCCCCCCCGGGGCTTACGAGCAGTACTTC. It specifies CASSPPGAYEQYF. The chain has TRBV11-2 and TRBJ2-7; D possibly matches TRBD1 or TRBD2 (5 bases each). The germline V gene has CDR1 SGHAT and CDR2 FQNNGV. V dropped 5 bases and J dropped 4 bases, with 12 bases sitting between them. This CDR3 spans 13 amino acids.